This T cell receptor beta chain was captured in a study of cytomegalovirus exposure and HLA in healthy donors. This CDR3 is built from 15 residues. Germline-derived CDR1 and CDR2 are MNHNY and SVGAGI (reference sequence). Trimming took 5 bases from V and 2 from J, leaving 16 bases between them. This clone occurred once. Primers: 60 Vbeta forward and 13 Jbeta reverse. Produced via immunoSEQ multiplex PCR; TCRdb's table is partial and in-frame only. The repertoire holds 140,000 to 150,000 clones, with roughly three quarters as singletons. The V gene is TRBV6-6, the J gene TRBJ2-7, with a weak D call TRBD1 (6 bases). Sequenced material: PBMCs. This sequence originates from a female donor in good health and CMV-seronegative. As DNA, the CDR3 is TGTGCCAGCAGTGCCGCCGGACAGCTGACCTACGAGCAGTACTTC. It encodes CASSAAGQLTYEQYF.